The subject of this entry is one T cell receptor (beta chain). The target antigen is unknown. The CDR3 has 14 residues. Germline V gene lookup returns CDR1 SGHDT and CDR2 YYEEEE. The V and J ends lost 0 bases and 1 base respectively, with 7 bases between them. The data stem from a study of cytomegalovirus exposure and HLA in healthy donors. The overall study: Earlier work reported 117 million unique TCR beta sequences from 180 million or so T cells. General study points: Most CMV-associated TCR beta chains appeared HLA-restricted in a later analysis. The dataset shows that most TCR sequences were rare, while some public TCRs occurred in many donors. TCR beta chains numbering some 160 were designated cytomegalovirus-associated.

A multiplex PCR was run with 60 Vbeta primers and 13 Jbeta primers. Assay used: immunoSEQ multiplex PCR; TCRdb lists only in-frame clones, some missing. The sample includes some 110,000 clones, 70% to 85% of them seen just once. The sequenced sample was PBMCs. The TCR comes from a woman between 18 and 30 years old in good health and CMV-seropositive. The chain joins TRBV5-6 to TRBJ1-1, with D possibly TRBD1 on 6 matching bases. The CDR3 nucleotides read TGTGCCAGCAGCTTGGTAGGGGGGAACACTGAAGCTTTCTTT. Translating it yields CASSLVGGNTEAFF.